These 30 T cell receptor beta chains were all obtained from the same sample, sequenced in a study of blood T cells in healthy people across ages. Through a sample-barcoded 5' primer and a J-beta primer mix, a second PCR was run for roughly 7 to 12 cycles. TCRdb itself ran the 5' RACE reads through MiXCR, one entry per CDR3 protein. Found here are nearly 1 million distinct CDR3 sequences, about 51% of them singletons; the top ten hold over 20%. Sequenced: blood. The receptors stem from a woman aged 55-75 years in good health.

CDR3 residues: CASSQFPRGINTEAFF. CDR3 in DNA: TGCGCCAGCAGTCAGTTCCCCCGGGGAATTAACACTGAAGCTTTCTTT. The V call is TRBV23-1, the J call TRBJ1-1; no definite D call. TRBV23-1 is annotated as an ORF whose role is uncertain. The CDR3 runs 16 residues. Deletions cut 3 bases from V and 2 bases from J, with 16 bases between.

This chain connects TRBV6-5 to TRBJ2-5; D possibly corresponds to TRBD1 (6 bases). The end of the DNA fits TRBJ2-7 better, so the J call may be wrong. CDR1 is MNHEY, CDR2 SVGAGI, per germline. CDR3 length: 13 residues. The CDR3 here is CASSGANRAEQYF. The DNA of the CDR3 is TGTGCCAGCAGTGGGGCAAACAGGGCCGAGCAGTACTTC.

Here the CDR3 reads CSARVLAGGGNEQYF. The CDR3 DNA follows: TGCAGTGCTAGAGTACTAGCGGGAGGAGGTAATGAGCAGTACTTC. The chain carries TRBV20-1 and TRBJ2-5, with 12 nucleotides matching TRBD2. J gave up 11 bases and V 1 base, and 11 bases lay outside the gene matches. CDR1 is DFQATT, CDR2 SNEGSKA, per germline (reference sequence). The CDR3 totals 15 residues.

The V and J genes are TRBV7-9 and TRBJ1-4; D gene unclear. In germline, CDR1 is SEHNR, CDR2 FQNEAQ (reference sequence). Trimming removed 5 bases at V and 8 bases at J, with 18 bases between. The CDR3 runs 15 residues. CDR3 sequence reads: CASSLLPEGGEKLFF. In DNA, the CDR3 is TGTGCCAGCAGCCTTTTACCTGAAGGAGGGGAAAAACTGTTTTTT.

Concerning this clonotype itself: One junction end disagrees with the germline gene, perhaps due to a read error. The chain is built from TRBV28 and TRBJ2-7; 8 nucleotides line up with TRBD1. Matching the DNA end better, TRBJ2-5 makes the J call doubtful. Per the germline V gene, CDR1 is MDHEN and CDR2 is SYDVKM. The CDR3 runs 16 residues. In DNA form, the CDR3 reads TGTGCCAACAGTTTCAACAGGGGGTACAGTCAAGAGACCCAGTACTTC. It encodes CANSFNRGYSQETQYF.

In its sample, this clonotype was seen once. V gene TRBV28 combines with J gene TRBJ2-3, with 9 bases that match TRBD1. The V segment lost 2 bases and the J segment 6 bases; nucleotides outside the gene matches: 9. Germline V gene lookup returns CDR1 MDHEN and CDR2 SYDVKM. The length of the CDR3 is 16 residues. In DNA, the CDR3 is TGTGCCAGCAGTTTAGGGACAGGGTCTTTCAGGGATACGCAGTATTTT. Amino acid sequence: CASSLGTGSFRDTQYF. Complete variable domain (other parts from reference TRBV28 and TRBJ2-3): DVKVTQSSRYLVKRTGEKVFLECVQDMDHENMFWYRQDPGLGLRLIYFSYDVKMKEKGDIPEGYSVSREKKERFSLILESASTNQTSMYLCASSLGTGSFRDTQYFGPGTRLTVL.

Details on this clonotype: A much larger clone lies one base from this, so it may be a read error. Here the CDR3 reads CASSVVRDSYEQYF. DNA for the CDR3: TGCGCCAGCAGCGTGGTTAGGGACTCCTACGAGCAGTACTTC. This chain joins TRBV5-1 and TRBJ2-5, with unresolved D. The J call is doubtful: the DNA matches TRBJ2-7 better. The CDR3 consists of 14 residues. Germline V gene lookup returns CDR1 SGHRS and CDR2 YFSETQ.

V is TRBV18 and J is TRBJ2-3; 15 nucleotides agree with TRBD2. This CDR3 is 17 amino acids long. Germline loops: CDR1 KGHSH, CDR2 LQKENI. Unmatched junction bases numbered 5, after V lost 3 bases and J lost 4 bases. DNA of the CDR3: TGTGCCAGCTCACCGGGACTAGCGGGAGGTGGCCCAGATACGCAGTATTTT. It is translated as CASSPGLAGGGPDTQYF. Full variable domain (rest looked up from reference TRBV18 and TRBJ2-3): NAGVMQNPRHLVRRRGQEARLRCSPMKGHSHVYWYRQLPEEGLKFMVYLQKENIIDESGMPKERFSAEFPKEGPSILRIQQVVRGDSAAYFCASSPGLAGGGPDTQYFGPGTRLTVL.

J is TRBJ2-3 and V is TRBV20-1; 8 positions match TRBD2. The CDR3 runs to 12 residues. Germline CDR1 DFQATT, CDR2 SNEGSKA (reference sequence). The trim removed 6 bases at V and 6 bases at J, leaving 5 bases unmatched. Here the CDR3 reads CSAATSADTQYF. Written as DNA, the CDR3 is TGCAGTGCCGCGACTAGCGCCGATACGCAGTATTTT.

This rearrangement joins TRBV27 to TRBJ2-7; 7 positions match TRBD2. With V trimmed by 5 bases and J by 3 bases, 10 bases remained unmatched. CDR1 and CDR2 (germline): MNHEY, SMNVEV (reference sequence). The CDR3 runs 15 residues. The CDR3 region has the DNA TGTGCCAGCAGTCCCGGACTAGTCACTCACTACGAGCAGTACTTC. This codes for CASSPGLVTHYEQYF.

The V call is TRBV20-1, the J call TRBJ1-5; 9 bases are shared with TRBD1. CDR3 size: 15 residues. Trimming took 6 bases from V and 2 from J; bases not matched to a gene: 8. The germline V gene encodes CDR1 DFQATT and CDR2 SNEGSKA (reference sequence). CDR3 coding DNA: TGCAGTGCGGGGACAGGGCTAGAGGGCAATCAGCCCCAGCATTTT. Translation gives CSAGTGLEGNQPQHF.

This clonotype was detected only a few times. V and J are TRBV4-1 and TRBJ2-3; TRBD1 might be the D (5 bases). Trimming shortened V by 0 bases and J by 11 bases, and 9 bases separated the two germline ends. Germline V CDR1 and CDR2: MGHRA, YSYEKL. This CDR3 has 12 amino acids. The DNA for the CDR3 is TGCGCCAGCAGCCAAGATGGGGCGCTGCAGTATTTT. Amino acid sequence: CASSQDGALQYF.

The chain combines TRBV3-1 with TRBJ1-5, with unresolved D. This CDR3 contains 15 residues. Per the germline V gene, CDR1 is LGHDT and CDR2 is YNNKEL (reference sequence). Trimming removed 0 bases at V and 1 base at J, with 7 bases between. CDR3 loop: CASSQDTFSNQPQHF. CDR3 nucleotides: TGTGCCAGCAGCCAAGACACGTTCAGCAATCAGCCCCAGCATTTT.

The chain joins TRBV10-3 to TRBJ1-5, with D perhaps matching TRBD1 (5 bases). V lost 0 bases and J lost 5, with 11 bases in between. The CDR3 has 15 amino acids. Germline CDR1 is ENHRY and CDR2 is SYGVKD. The CDR3 region has the DNA TGTGCCATCAGTGAGTCCTCAAGGGACCATCAGCCCCAGCATTTT. It yields the protein CAISESSRDHQPQHF.

This chain joins TRBV20-1 and TRBJ2-7, with D possibly being TRBD2 (6 bases). Germline lookup yields CDR1 DFQATT and CDR2 SNEGSKA (reference sequence). This CDR3 contains 12 residues. The V gene lost 7 bases and the J gene lost 6 bases, with 16 bases spanning the gap. The DNA of the CDR3 is TGCAGTGGGGGACTTGGGTTATTCGAGCAGTACTTC. Protein: CSGGLGLFEQYF.

The chain carries TRBV12-3 or TRBV12-4 and TRBJ2-3; 7 bases map to TRBD1. CDR3 length: 12 amino acids. V shed 7 bases, J shed 5 bases, and the junction held 3 bases outside the gene matches. This CDR3 reads CASTWDRDTQYF. CDR3 nucleotide sequence: TGTGCCAGCACCTGGGACAGAGATACGCAGTATTTT.

V usage is TRBV7-9 and J usage is TRBJ1-1, with D possibly TRBD1 on 6 matching bases. This CDR3 spans 14 amino acids. With 1 base removed from V and 3 bases from J, the gap between germline ends came to 9 bases. Germline lookup yields CDR1 SEHNR and CDR2 FQNEAQ (reference sequence). The CDR3 reads CASSLVAGDTEAFF. In DNA form, the CDR3 reads TGTGCCAGCAGCTTAGTTGCAGGGGACACTGAAGCTTTCTTT.

The rearrangement uses TRBV20-1 and TRBJ1-4; D is possibly TRBD1 (5 bases). In germline, CDR1 is DFQATT, CDR2 SNEGSKA (reference sequence). The CDR3 runs to 16 residues. Trimming removed 0 bases from V and 2 bases from J, with 13 bases in between. CDR3 bases: TGCAGTGCTAGAGATCTAGCGGGGCCCACTAATGAAAAACTGTTTTTT. This sequence encodes CSARDLAGPTNEKLFF.

In this sample, this clonotype turned up many times. This chain connects TRBV14 to TRBJ1-2; D gene ambiguous. V was clipped by 7 bases and J by 7 bases, with 13 bases between them. The CDR3 runs to 12 residues. Germline V lookup: CDR1 SGHDN, CDR2 FVKESK. The CDR3 DNA reads TGTGCCAGCAACACGGCAGGCTTTGGCTACACCTTC. Translation: CASNTAGFGYTF.

This clonotype occurred a few times. V is TRBV7-9 and J is TRBJ2-1, with D unresolved. Trimming cost V 1 base and J 9 bases, with 10 bases left between them. This CDR3 spans 13 amino acids. Germline V gene lookup returns CDR1 SEHNR and CDR2 FQNEAQ (reference sequence). CDR3 sequence: CASSLDRSSEQFF. DNA for the CDR3: TGTGCCAGCAGCTTAGACCGGTCAAGTGAGCAGTTCTTC.

This clonotype was counted a few times. The V call is TRBV24-1, the J call TRBJ2-3; no clear D. Germline-derived CDR1 and CDR2 are KGHDR and SFDVKD. Between the trimmed V and J ends, which lost 0 bases and 4 bases, there was a span of 4 bases. The CDR3 has 13 amino acids. The CDR3 nucleotides read TGTGCCACCAGTGATTTGTTCGCAGATACGCAGTATTTT. Translated: CATSDLFADTQYF.

The chain carries TRBV27 and TRBJ1-2; D is uncertain. The germline gives CDR1 MNHEY, CDR2 SMNVEV (reference sequence). V gave up 2 bases and J gave up 6 bases, with 13 bases separating them. CDR3 length: 14 residues. CDR3 sequence: CASSLGIGANGYTF. The DNA for the CDR3 is TGTGCCAGCAGTTTAGGCATCGGAGCAAATGGCTACACCTTC.

CDR3 DNA sequence: TGTGCCAGCAGCCCTCGACTAGCGGGAGTCCCATCCGGGGAGCTGTTTTTT. This translates into CASSPRLAGVPSGELFF. The V call is TRBV7-2, the J call TRBJ2-2; 12 nucleotides line up with TRBD2. The J segment lost 6 bases and the V segment lost 5 bases, leaving 10 bases of the junction unmatched. The germline gives CDR1 SGHTA, CDR2 FQGNSA. The CDR3 spans 17 residues.

The chain employs TRBV4-1 and TRBJ2-5, with D perhaps TRBD1 or TRBD2 (5 bases each). The germline V gene encodes CDR1 MGHRA and CDR2 YSYEKL. V was clipped by 4 bases and J by 0 bases, with 12 bases between them. CDR3 length: 15 amino acids. The CDR3 loop is CASSRDGENQETQYF. CDR3 nucleotides: TGCGCCAGCAGCCGGGACGGGGAGAACCAAGAGACCCAGTACTTC.

The chain has TRBV6-2 or TRBV6-3 and TRBJ2-4, with TRBD2 matching over 7 bases. The V segment lost 10 bases and the J segment 0 bases; nucleotides outside the gene matches: 9. The CDR3 loop spans 15 amino acids. Germline V lookup: CDR1 MNHEY, CDR2 SVGEGT. The CDR3: CANSQSGIAKNIQYF. DNA for the CDR3: TGTGCCAACAGCCAGAGCGGGATAGCCAAAAACATTCAGTACTTC.

The chain joins TRBV27 to TRBJ1-1; D remains unclear. The CDR3 totals 14 residues. Trimming pared 3 bases from V and 0 bases from J, leaving 8 bases between. Germline V CDR1 and CDR2: MNHEY, SMNVEV (reference sequence). The CDR3 DNA is TGTGCCAGCAGTTTCCAGGATTTGAACACTGAAGCTTTCTTT. Translating it yields CASSFQDLNTEAFF.

J is TRBJ2-4 and V is TRBV20-1, with a weak D call TRBD2 (5 bases). The CDR3 totals 18 residues. Trimming stripped 0 bases from V and 1 base from J, with 19 bases between. CDR1 DFQATT and CDR2 SNEGSKA come from the germline V gene (reference sequence). This CDR3 is CSARDLLASARAKNIQYF. CDR3 bases: TGCAGTGCTAGAGATCTGTTAGCGTCAGCGAGGGCCAAAAACATTCAGTACTTC.

The genes are TRBV18 and TRBJ2-5, with 9 positions matching TRBD1. J was trimmed by 5 bases and V by 3 bases; bases with no gene match: 7. The V gene's germline CDR1 is KGHSH and CDR2 LQKENI. The CDR3 is made up of 15 amino acids. This CDR3 is CASSPRQGGRETQYF. The CDR3, as DNA: TGTGCCAGCTCACCGAGACAGGGGGGAAGGGAGACCCAGTACTTC.

The chain employs TRBV7-9 and TRBJ2-2, with TRBD1 matching over 9 bases. V lost 5 bases, J lost 7 bases, and 8 bases stayed unmatched. The CDR3 is 15 residues long. Germline V gene data show CDR1 as SEHNR and CDR2 as FQNEAQ (reference sequence). CDR3 in amino acids: CASSEKGQGNGELFF. The CDR3 DNA follows: TGTGCCAGCAGCGAGAAGGGACAGGGTAACGGGGAGCTGTTTTTT.

The J gene is TRBJ2-7, the V gene TRBV28; TRBD2 matches at 15 bases. V lost 5 bases, J lost 6 bases, and 5 bases stayed unmatched. The CDR3 has 15 residues. Germline lookup yields CDR1 MDHEN and CDR2 SYDVKM. CDR3 protein: CASSRGLAGGLEQYF. The CDR3 coding sequence is TGTGCCAGCAGTAGGGGACTAGCGGGAGGTCTCGAGCAGTACTTC.